This T cell receptor (beta chain) stems from a study of cytomegalovirus exposure and HLA in healthy donors. Only a few counts were recorded for this clone. Primers included in the PCR were 60 Vbeta and 13 Jbeta primers. Repertoires were generated with immunoSEQ multiplex PCR, while TCRdb's copy carries only in-frame clones and drops some. The repertoire has 100,000 to 150,000 clones, 78% of them found once; the top ten carry around 3.6%. Per the germline V gene, CDR1 is LGHDT and CDR2 is YNNKEL (reference sequence). The germline V and J ends were trimmed by 11 bases and 6 bases, with 5 bases remaining between them. The length of the CDR3 is 8 residues.

The chain joins TRBV3-1 (or the pseudogene TRBV3-2) to TRBJ2-7, with D unclear. The specimen was PBMCs. The receptor's source is a man aged 40-50 years in good health and CMV-seronegative. CDR3 protein: CAHFEQYF. For the CDR3, the DNA is TGTGCCCATTTCGAGCAGTACTTC.